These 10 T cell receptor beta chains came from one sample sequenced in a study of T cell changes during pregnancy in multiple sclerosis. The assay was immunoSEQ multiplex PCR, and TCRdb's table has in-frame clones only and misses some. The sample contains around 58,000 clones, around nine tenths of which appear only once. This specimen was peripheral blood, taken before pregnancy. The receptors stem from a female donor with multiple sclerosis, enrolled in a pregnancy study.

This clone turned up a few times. The CDR3 spells CASSQQRGLSYEQYF. Here the CDR3 DNA reads TGTGCCAGCAGTCAACAAAGGGGCCTATCCTACGAGCAGTACTTC. The rearrangement uses TRBV6-1 and TRBJ2-7, with D possibly TRBD1 on 5 matching bases. This CDR3 contains 15 residues. V lost 5 bases and J 1 base, leaving 15 bases between the germline ends. Germline V gene lookup returns CDR1 MNHNS and CDR2 SASEGT.

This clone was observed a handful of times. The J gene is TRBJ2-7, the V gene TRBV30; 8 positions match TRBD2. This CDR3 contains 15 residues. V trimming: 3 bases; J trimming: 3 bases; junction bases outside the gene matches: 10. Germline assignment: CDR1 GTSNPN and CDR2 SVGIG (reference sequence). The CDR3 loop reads CAWSIGTSWGYEQYF. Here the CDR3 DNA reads TGTGCCTGGAGCATAGGGACTAGTTGGGGCTACGAGCAGTACTTC.

The DNA of the CDR3 is TGTGCCAGCAGTTACACCGGGACAGATAATTCACCCCTCCACTTT. This encodes CASSYTGTDNSPLHF. This chain joins TRBV6-5 and TRBJ1-6, with 7 bases lining up with TRBD1. This CDR3 is 15 amino acids long. Germline V lookup: CDR1 MNHEY, CDR2 SVGAGI. Germline trimming cut 2 bases from V and 5 bases from J; bases unmatched to any gene: 3.

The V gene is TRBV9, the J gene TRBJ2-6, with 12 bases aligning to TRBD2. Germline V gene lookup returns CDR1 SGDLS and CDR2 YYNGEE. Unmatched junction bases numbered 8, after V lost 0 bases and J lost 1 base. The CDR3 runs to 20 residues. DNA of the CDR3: TGTGCCAGCAGCGTAGAACTAGCGGGGGGCCGGGGTTCTGGGGCCAACGTCCTGACTTTC. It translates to CASSVELAGGRGSGANVLTF. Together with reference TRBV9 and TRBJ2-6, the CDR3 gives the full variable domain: DSGVTQTPKHLITATGQRVTLRCSPRSGDLSVYWYQQSLDQGLQFLIQYYNGEERAKGNILERFSAQQFPDLHSELNLSSLELGDSALYFCASSVELAGGRGSGANVLTFGAGSRLTVL.

CDR3 residues: CASSVSGNTGELFF. CDR3 DNA: TGTGCCAGCAGCGTATCAGGGAACACCGGGGAGCTGTTTTTT. The chain couples TRBV9 to TRBJ2-2; D unclear. The length of the CDR3 is 14 residues. Trimming removed 1 base at V and 1 base at J, with 5 bases between. Germline assignment: CDR1 SGDLS and CDR2 YYNGEE. Together with reference TRBV9 and TRBJ2-2, the CDR3 gives the full variable domain: DSGVTQTPKHLITATGQRVTLRCSPRSGDLSVYWYQQSLDQGLQFLIQYYNGEERAKGNILERFSAQQFPDLHSELNLSSLELGDSALYFCASSVSGNTGELFFGEGSRLTVL.

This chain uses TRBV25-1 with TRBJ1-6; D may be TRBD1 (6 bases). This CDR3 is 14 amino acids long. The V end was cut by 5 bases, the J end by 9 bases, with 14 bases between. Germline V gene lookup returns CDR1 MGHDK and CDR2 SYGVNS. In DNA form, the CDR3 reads TGTGCCAGCAGTCGGGACACAGTGTCTTCACCCCTCCACTTT. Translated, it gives CASSRDTVSSPLHF. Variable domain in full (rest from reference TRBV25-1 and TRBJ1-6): EADIYQTPRYLVIGTGKKITLECSQTMGHDKMYWYQQDPGMELHLIHYSYGVNSTEKGDLSSESTVSRIRTEHFPLTLESARPSHTSQYLCASSRDTVSSPLHFGNGTRLTVT.

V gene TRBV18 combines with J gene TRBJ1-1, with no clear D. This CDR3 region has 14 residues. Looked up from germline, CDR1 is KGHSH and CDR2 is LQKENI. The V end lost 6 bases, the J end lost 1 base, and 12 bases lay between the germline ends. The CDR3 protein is CASSLVRQNTEAFF. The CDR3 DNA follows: TGTGCCAGCTCCCTCGTACGACAGAACACTGAAGCTTTCTTT.

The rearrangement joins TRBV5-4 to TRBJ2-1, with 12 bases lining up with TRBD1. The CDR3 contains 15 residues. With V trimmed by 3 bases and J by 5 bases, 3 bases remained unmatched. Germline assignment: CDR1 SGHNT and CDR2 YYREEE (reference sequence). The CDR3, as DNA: TGTGCCAGCAGCTCCAGGGACAGGGGGCACAATGAGCAGTTCTTC. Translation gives CASSSRDRGHNEQFF. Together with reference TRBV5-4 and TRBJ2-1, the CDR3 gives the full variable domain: ETGVTQSPTHLIKTRGQQVTLRCSSQSGHNTVSWYQQALGQGPQFIFQYYREEENGRGNFPPRFSGLQFPNYSSELNVNALELDDSALYLCASSSRDRGHNEQFFGPGTRLTVL.

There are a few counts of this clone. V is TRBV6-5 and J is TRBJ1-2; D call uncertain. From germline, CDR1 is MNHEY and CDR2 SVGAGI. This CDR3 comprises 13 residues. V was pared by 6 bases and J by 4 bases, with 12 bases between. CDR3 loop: CASRERNLYGYTF. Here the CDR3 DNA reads TGTGCCAGCAGGGAGAGAAATCTCTATGGCTACACCTTC.

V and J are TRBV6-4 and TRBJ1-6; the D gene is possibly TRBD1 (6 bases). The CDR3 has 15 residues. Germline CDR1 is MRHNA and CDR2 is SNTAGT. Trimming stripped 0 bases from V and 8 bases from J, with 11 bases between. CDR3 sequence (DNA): TGTGCCAGCAGTGACTCTTGGGGGCCGGATTCACCCCTCCACTTT. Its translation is CASSDSWGPDSPLHF.